The 9 T cell receptor beta chains below come from one sample, sequenced in a study of human T cells and chemical hapten exposure. Stated time point: pre-sensitization, week 0. Treatment: therapeutic diphenylcyclopropenone sensitization with weekly scalp DPC. TCRdb used MiXCR to reprocess the RACE reads, holding one entry per CDR3 protein. The sample has more than 250,000 distinct CDR3 sequences, 7% to 10% seen once; the top ten hold less than 3%. This sample comprised whole blood, obtained in connection with sensitization to the hapten diphenylcyclopropenone (DPC). The source is a woman aged 40 to 50 with alopecia areata. Some clones in this sample may be carry-over from other donors' samples.

J is TRBJ2-5 and V is TRBV7-8, with D uncertain. Looked up from germline, CDR1 is SGHVS and CDR2 is FQNEAQ. CDR3 size: 15 residues. The V end lost 0 bases, the J end lost 2 bases, and 10 bases lay between the germline ends. CDR3 protein: CASSLAPPGQETQYF. The CDR3 DNA follows: TGTGCCAGCAGCTTAGCTCCACCCGGACAAGAGACCCAGTACTTC.

This clonotype has a count of ten or more. This chain joins TRBV4-2 and TRBJ1-2, with D possibly TRBD1 on 6 matching bases. CDR3 size: 15 residues. The germline V and J ends were trimmed by 0 bases and 0 bases, with 8 bases remaining between them. The germline V gene has CDR1 LGHNA and CDR2 YNFKEQ. The CDR3 region is CASSQETGTNYGYTF. The DNA for the CDR3 is TGTGCCAGCAGCCAAGAGACAGGAACTAACTATGGCTACACCTTC.

Many counts were recorded for this clonotype. V usage is TRBV7-9 and J usage is TRBJ2-7; D call uncertain. The CDR3 covers 12 residues. Trimming removed 6 bases from V and 5 bases from J, with 11 bases in between. Looked up from germline, CDR1 is SEHNR and CDR2 is FQNEAQ (reference sequence). CDR3: CASSSSGNEQYF. DNA of the CDR3: TGTGCCAGCAGTTCATCTGGTAACGAGCAGTACTTC. The complete variable domain, with remaining parts taken from reference TRBV7-9 and TRBJ2-7, reads DTGVSQNPRHKITKRGQNVTFRCDPISEHNRLYWYRQTLGQGPEFLTYFQNEAQLEKSRLLSDRFSAERPKGSFSTLEIQRTEQGDSAMYLCASSSSGNEQYFGPGTRLTVT.

This clonotype was counted a few times. In DNA, the CDR3 is TGCAGTGCTAGTCGGCCTCAAGAGACCCAGTACTTC. As protein: CSASRPQETQYF. The chain carries TRBV20-1 and TRBJ2-5, with D unresolved. V lost 3 bases and J lost 2, with 7 bases in between. This CDR3 spans 12 amino acids. Looked up from germline, CDR1 is DFQATT and CDR2 is SNEGSKA (reference sequence).

In its sample, this clonotype was seen many times. This sequence joins TRBV11-2 and TRBJ1-2; maybe TRBD1 (6 bases). The CDR3 spans 14 residues. Trimming took off 5 bases at V and 5 bases at J, with 15 bases between the two ends. Germline assignment: CDR1 SGHAT and CDR2 FQNNGV. The CDR3 loop is CASSPWLGQYGYTF. In DNA form, the CDR3 reads TGTGCCAGCAGCCCCTGGCTAGGACAGTATGGCTACACCTTC.

This clonotype was seen a few times. V is TRBV6-6 and J is TRBJ1-6; the D gene is possibly TRBD1 (6 bases). This CDR3 contains 17 residues. The V end lost 8 bases, the J end lost 0 bases, and 17 bases lay between the germline ends. Germline V gene sequence: CDR1 MNHNY, CDR2 SVGAGI (reference sequence). The DNA of the CDR3 is TGTGCCAGCCTCAAGGGGGAGGGGAGCTCCTATAATTCACCCCTCCACTTT. Amino acids: CASLKGEGSSYNSPLHF.

J is TRBJ2-7 and V is TRBV20-1; D might be TRBD2 (5 bases). Trimming stripped 1 base from V and 3 bases from J, with 10 bases between. This CDR3 is built from 13 residues. Germline CDR1 and CDR2: DFQATT and SNEGSKA (reference sequence). The CDR3 reads CSARVYGDYEQYF. CDR3 sequence (DNA): TGCAGTGCTAGAGTGTACGGGGACTACGAGCAGTACTTC.

The chain employs TRBV7-9 and TRBJ2-2; D might be TRBD1 or TRBD2, each matching 5 bases. This CDR3 spans 17 amino acids. Germline V gives CDR1 SEHNR, CDR2 FQNEAQ (reference sequence). V was clipped by 4 bases and J by 4 bases, with 19 bases between them. The CDR3 reads CASSSLPGTQSTGELFF. Written as DNA, the CDR3 is TGTGCCAGCAGCTCACTCCCCGGGACCCAGTCCACCGGGGAGCTGTTTTTT. The variable domain in full, with the rest retrieved from reference TRBV7-9 and TRBJ2-2, is DTGVSQNPRHKITKRGQNVTFRCDPISEHNRLYWYRQTLGQGPEFLTYFQNEAQLEKSRLLSDRFSAERPKGSFSTLEIQRTEQGDSAMYLCASSSLPGTQSTGELFFGEGSRLTVL.

This clonotype was detected a few times. The genes are TRBV7-2 and TRBJ2-7, with D perhaps matching TRBD1 (6 bases). In germline, CDR1 is SGHTA, CDR2 FQGNSA. Deletions cut 1 base from V and 5 bases from J, with 9 bases between. This CDR3 comprises 13 residues. The CDR3 DNA is TGTGCCAGCAGCTTAGGGACAGAAAACGAGCAGTACTTC. Translated: CASSLGTENEQYF.